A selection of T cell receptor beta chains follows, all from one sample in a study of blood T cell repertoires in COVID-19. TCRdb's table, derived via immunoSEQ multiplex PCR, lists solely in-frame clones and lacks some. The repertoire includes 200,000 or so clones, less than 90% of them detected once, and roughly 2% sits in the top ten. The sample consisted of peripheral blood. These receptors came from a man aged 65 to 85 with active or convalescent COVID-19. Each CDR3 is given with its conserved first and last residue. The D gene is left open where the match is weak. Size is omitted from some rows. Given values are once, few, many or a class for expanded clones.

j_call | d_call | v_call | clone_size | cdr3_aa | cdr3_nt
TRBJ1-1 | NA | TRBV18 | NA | CASSLDSPNTEAFF | TGTGCCAGCTCTCTGGACAGCCCGAACACTGAAGCTTTCTTT
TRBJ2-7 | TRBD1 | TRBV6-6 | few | CASSYLRTGAKGQYF | TGTGCCAGCAGTTACTTAAGGACAGGGGCGAAGGGGCAGTACTTC
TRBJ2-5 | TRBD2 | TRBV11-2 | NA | CASSLDRRASGGAETQYF | TGTGCCAGCAGCTTAGATCGACGGGCTAGCGGGGGGGCAGAGACCCAGTACTTC
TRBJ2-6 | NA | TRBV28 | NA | CASSLGLTGANVLTF | TGTGCCAGCAGCCTCGGGTTAACTGGGGCCAACGTCCTGACTTTC
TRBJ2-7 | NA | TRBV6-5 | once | CASSYSRAPVGYEQYF | TGTGCCAGCAGTTACTCGAGGGCCCCCGTGGGATACGAGCAGTACTTC
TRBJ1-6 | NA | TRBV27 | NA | CASSRRGGSYNSPLHF | TGTGCCAGCAGCCGCCGGGGGGGCTCCTATAATTCACCCCTCCACTTT
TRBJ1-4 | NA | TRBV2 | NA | CASNRATNEKLFF | TGTGCCAGCAATCGGGCAACTAATGAAAAACTGTTTTTT
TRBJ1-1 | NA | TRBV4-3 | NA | CASSRGPNTEAFF | TGCGCCAGCAGCCGTGGCCCAAACACTGAAGCTTTCTTT
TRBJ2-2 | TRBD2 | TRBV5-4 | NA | CASSYQRTSGGRELFF | TGTGCCAGCAGCTACCAACGGACTAGCGGGGGGCGGGAGCTGTTTTTT
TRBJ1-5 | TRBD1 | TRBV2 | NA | CASSAGGFSNQPQHF | TGTGCCAGCAGCGCAGGGGGTTTTAGCAATCAGCCCCAGCATTTT
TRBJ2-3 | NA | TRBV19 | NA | CASSIGRGDTQYF | TGTGCCAGTAGTATTGGGCGTGGAGATACGCAGTATTTT